This T cell receptor beta chain came from a study of blood T cell repertoires in COVID-19. Study-wide background: Whether acute or convalescent, the COVID-19 samples came from the United States, Italy and Spain. PBMCs, B-cell-depleted T cells, or T cells provided the cDNA or gDNA that made up the material.

CDR1 is SGHTA, CDR2 FQGNSA, per germline. V lost 1 base and J lost 9; bases outside the gene matches: 10. CDR3 length: 17 residues. Original processing notes: From reference gene primer amplification, estimates of nucleated cell counts were derived. Method: immunoSEQ multiplex PCR; TCRdb's copy keeps in-frame clones and lacks some. Clonal size and the V and J genes are those of that table, whereas D and trimming came from the DNA. The top ten clones hold 3% to 4% of a sample with about half a million clones, approximately 85% of them seen once. This TCR was sampled from a human donor in a cohort sampled during active COVID-19. Source material: peripheral blood. This sequence joins TRBV7-2 and TRBJ1-6; 9 bases map to TRBD1. The CDR3 sequence is CASSLGGGTGIISPLHF. The CDR3 DNA reads TGTGCCAGCAGCTTAGGGGGGGGGACAGGGATTATTTCACCCCTCCACTTT.